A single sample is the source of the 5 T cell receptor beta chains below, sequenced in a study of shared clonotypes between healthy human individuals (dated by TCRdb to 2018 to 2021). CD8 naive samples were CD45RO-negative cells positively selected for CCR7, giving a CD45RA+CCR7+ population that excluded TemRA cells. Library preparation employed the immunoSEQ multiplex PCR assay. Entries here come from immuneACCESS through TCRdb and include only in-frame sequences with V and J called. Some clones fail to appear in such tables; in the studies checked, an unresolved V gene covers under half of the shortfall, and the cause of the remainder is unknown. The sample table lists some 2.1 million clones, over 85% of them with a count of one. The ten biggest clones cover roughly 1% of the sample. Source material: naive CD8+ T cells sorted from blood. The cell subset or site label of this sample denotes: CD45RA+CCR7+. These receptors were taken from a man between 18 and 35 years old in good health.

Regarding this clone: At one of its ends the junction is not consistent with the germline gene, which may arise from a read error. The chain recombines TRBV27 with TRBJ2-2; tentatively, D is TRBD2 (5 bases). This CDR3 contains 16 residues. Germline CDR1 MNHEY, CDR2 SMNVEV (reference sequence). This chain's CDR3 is CASSFLARSNTGELFF. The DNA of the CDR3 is TGTGCCAGCAGTTTTCTAGCCAGATCGAATACCGGGGAGCTGTTTTTT.

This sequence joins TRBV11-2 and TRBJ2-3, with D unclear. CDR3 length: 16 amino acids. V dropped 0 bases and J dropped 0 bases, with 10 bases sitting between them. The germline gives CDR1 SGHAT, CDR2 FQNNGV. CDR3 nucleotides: TGTGCCAGCAGCTTAGAAGGCTACCTTAGCACAGATACGCAGTATTTT. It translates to CASSLEGYLSTDTQYF.

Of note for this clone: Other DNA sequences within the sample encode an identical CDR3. The CDR3 region is CASSLWVNTEAFF. CDR3 bases: TGTGCCAGCAGTTTGTGGGTCAACACTGAAGCTTTCTTT. The V call is TRBV28, the J call TRBJ1-1, with no clear D. This CDR3 contains 13 residues. With 3 bases removed from V and 2 bases from J, the gap between germline ends came to 7 bases. Germline CDR1 is MDHEN and CDR2 is SYDVKM.

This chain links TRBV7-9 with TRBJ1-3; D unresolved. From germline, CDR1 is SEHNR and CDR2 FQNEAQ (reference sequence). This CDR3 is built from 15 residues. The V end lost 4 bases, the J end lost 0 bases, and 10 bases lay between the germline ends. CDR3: CASSSQAVSGNTIYF. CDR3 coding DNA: TGTGCCAGCAGCTCTCAGGCCGTCTCTGGAAACACCATATATTTT.

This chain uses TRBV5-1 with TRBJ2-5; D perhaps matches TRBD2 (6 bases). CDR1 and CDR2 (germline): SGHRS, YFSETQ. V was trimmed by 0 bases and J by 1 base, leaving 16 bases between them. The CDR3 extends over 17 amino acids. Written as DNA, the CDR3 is TGCGCCAGCAGCTTGGCCCGGGGGTTGACGGGCCAAGAGACCCAGTACTTC. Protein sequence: CASSLARGLTGQETQYF.